Shown below are 21 T cell receptor beta chains from a single sample sequenced in a study of shared clonotypes between healthy human individuals. The repertoire was sequenced with immunoSEQ multiplex PCR; TCRdb's copy has only in-frame clones and lacks some. Here the sample spans 2,500,000 or so clones, approximately 93% being singletons. The specimen was naive CD4+ T cells from PBMCs. Subset of the sample: CD45RA+ positively selected. These receptors all come from a man aged 18 to 30 in good health. Some clones in this sample may be carry-over from other donors' samples.

The chain joins TRBV7-2 to TRBJ2-7, with D uncertain. The CDR3 extends over 15 amino acids. Trimming pared 6 bases from V and 2 bases from J, leaving 17 bases between. Germline CDR1 and CDR2: SGHTA and FQGNSA. CDR3 in DNA: TGTGCCAGCAGTACCCAGTCCCCTGGGGCCTACGAGCAGTACTTC. Translated, it gives CASSTQSPGAYEQYF.

J is TRBJ2-1 and V is TRBV28; a weak D match, TRBD2 (7 bases). The germline CDR1 and CDR2 sequences are MDHEN and SYDVKM. Trimming left V 1 base short and J 3 bases short, with 13 bases between. The CDR3 is 16 residues long. The CDR3 loop reads CASSLSRGADYNEQFF. In nucleotides, the CDR3 is TGTGCCAGCAGTTTATCCCGGGGGGCTGACTACAATGAGCAGTTCTTC.

The V call is TRBV19, the J call TRBJ2-2, with 7 bases matching TRBD1. The germline V gene has CDR1 LNHDA and CDR2 SQIVND (reference sequence). The J segment lost 0 bases and the V segment lost 10 bases, leaving 11 bases of the junction unmatched. The CDR3 covers 16 residues. CDR3: CATTAPGQTNTGELFF. CDR3 in DNA: TGTGCCACGACGGCTCCGGGACAGACGAACACCGGGGAGCTGTTTTTT.

The J gene is TRBJ2-1, the V gene TRBV5-4; 12 nucleotides match TRBD2. The CDR3 runs to 14 residues. Germline V gives CDR1 SGHNT, CDR2 YYREEE (reference sequence). The trim removed 4 bases at V and 5 bases at J, leaving 1 base unmatched. CDR3 sequence (DNA): TGTGCCAGCAGCCGGACTAGCGGGAACAATGAGCAGTTCTTC. Amino acid sequence: CASSRTSGNNEQFF.

J is TRBJ2-7 and V is TRBV28, with 12 nucleotides matching TRBD1. V was pared by 5 bases and J by 7 bases, with 9 bases of the junction left unmatched. The CDR3 loop spans 15 amino acids. Germline values: CDR1 MDHEN, CDR2 SYDVKM. The CDR3 is CASSMTGTGGREQYF. The CDR3 coding sequence is TGTGCCAGCAGTATGACCGGGACAGGGGGCCGGGAGCAGTACTTC.

This clone appeared a single time. The DNA of the CDR3 is TGTGCCAGCACCCCCGTTATGGGCGGATATCAGCCCCAGCATTTT. It translates to CASTPVMGGYQPQHF. The chain combines TRBV6-1 with TRBJ1-5; D not resolved. V was pared by 7 bases and J by 5 bases, with 18 bases between. This CDR3 has 15 residues. The germline CDR1 and CDR2 sequences are MNHNS and SASEGT.

J is TRBJ2-7 and V is TRBV6-1, with 12 bases that match TRBD2. V shed 4 bases, J shed 5 bases, and the junction held 9 bases outside the gene matches. The CDR3 contains 16 residues. The germline CDR1 and CDR2 sequences are MNHNS and SASEGT. DNA of the CDR3: TGTGCCAGCAGTGCCACCGGACTAGCGGGATTCGACGAGCAGTACTTC. Its translation: CASSATGLAGFDEQYF.

The rearrangement uses TRBV29-1 and TRBJ1-1, with a weak D call TRBD1 (5 bases). The germline V gene encodes CDR1 SQVTM and CDR2 ANQGSEA. V lost 3 bases, J lost 0 bases, and 11 bases lay in between. This CDR3 is built from 14 residues. CDR3 region: CSVEGTVLNTEAFF. As DNA, the CDR3 is TGCAGCGTTGAGGGGACGGTATTGAACACTGAAGCTTTCTTT.

V and J are TRBV5-1 and TRBJ1-2, with 7 bases that match TRBD1. The germline gives CDR1 SGHRS, CDR2 YFSETQ. Losses at the gene ends were 4 bases for V and 3 bases for J; bases not matched to a gene: 6. This CDR3 has 14 amino acids. The CDR3: CASSEGQTDYGYTF. The CDR3 coding sequence is TGCGCCAGCAGCGAGGGACAGACCGACTATGGCTACACCTTC.

The table lists this clone with a count of one. J is TRBJ1-5 and V is TRBV27, with D tentatively TRBD1 (6 bases). Trimming left V 7 bases short and J 4 bases short, with 20 bases between. Germline V gene data show CDR1 as MNHEY and CDR2 as SMNVEV (reference sequence). The CDR3 consists of 16 residues. CDR3 sequence: CASKPVGEGENQPQHF. Here the CDR3 DNA reads TGTGCCAGCAAACCAGTGGGGGAGGGGGAAAATCAGCCCCAGCATTTT.

J is TRBJ2-1 and V is TRBV19, with 11 nucleotides matching TRBD2. Per germline, CDR1 LNHDA and CDR2 SQIVND (reference sequence). The V and J ends lost 5 bases and 9 bases, in that order; junction bases with no gene match: 9. The CDR3 is 15 amino acids. The CDR3 DNA follows: TGTGCCAGTAGTTTAGCGGGAGGGCCGTATAGTGAGCAGTTCTTC. It encodes CASSLAGGPYSEQFF.

This chain connects TRBV5-8 to TRBJ1-2, with D uncertain. From germline, CDR1 is SGHTS and CDR2 YDEGEE. The CDR3 contains 13 residues. With 0 bases removed from V and 4 bases from J, the gap between germline ends came to 7 bases. CDR3 protein: CASSLVGIYGYTF. Here the CDR3 DNA reads TGTGCCAGCAGCTTGGTCGGGATCTATGGCTACACCTTC.

On this clone itself: Additional DNA sequences in this sample encode the identical CDR3. V gene TRBV6-1 combines with J gene TRBJ1-3; no clear D gene. The CDR3 consists of 15 residues. Trimming left V 2 bases short and J 0 bases short, with 8 bases between. CDR1 and CDR2 from the germline V gene are MNHNS and SASEGT. CDR3 coding DNA: TGTGCCAGCAGTGAATCGGGGAGCTCTGGAAACACCATATATTTT. Translation gives CASSESGSSGNTIYF.

The CDR3 sequence is CASSTTGTGKHEQYF. The CDR3 DNA is TGTGCCAGCAGTACCACCGGGACAGGGAAGCACGAGCAGTACTTC. The chain employs TRBV28 and TRBJ2-7; 9 bases align to TRBD1. The length of the CDR3 is 15 residues. CDR1 and CDR2 (germline): MDHEN, SYDVKM. V trimming: 5 bases; J trimming: 5 bases; junction bases outside the gene matches: 10.

The chain is built from TRBV28 and TRBJ1-1; D is possibly TRBD1 (5 bases). Germline V gene sequence: CDR1 MDHEN, CDR2 SYDVKM. The CDR3 consists of 13 residues. V shed 6 bases and J shed 4 bases, with 12 bases lying between them. CDR3 protein: CASSSGGSTEAFF. The CDR3 bases are TGTGCCAGCAGCAGCGGGGGGTCCACTGAAGCTTTCTTT.

The gene calls are TRBV4-1 and TRBJ2-1, with 11 positions matching TRBD2. Unmatched junction bases numbered 11, after V lost 2 bases and J lost 8 bases. Looked up from germline, CDR1 is MGHRA and CDR2 is YSYEKL. This CDR3 region has 17 residues. The CDR3 region has the DNA TGCGCCAGCAGCCAACCTCTCCTAGCGGGAGGTGCCCATGAGCAGTTCTTC. Encoded protein: CASSQPLLAGGAHEQFF.

V is TRBV2 and J is TRBJ1-6; a weak D match, TRBD1 (5 bases). Germline CDR1 and CDR2: SNHLY and FYNNEI. With 4 bases removed from V and 7 bases from J, the gap between germline ends came to 14 bases. This CDR3 has 15 amino acids. In DNA, the CDR3 is TGTGCCAGCAGTGGACAGCCCATCGGGAATTCACCCCTCCACTTT. Its translation is CASSGQPIGNSPLHF.

The chain combines TRBV28 with TRBJ2-1, with D possibly TRBD2 on 6 matching bases. The V gene's germline CDR1 is MDHEN and CDR2 SYDVKM. Deletions cut 6 bases from V and 1 base from J, with 16 bases between. This CDR3 spans 16 amino acids. For the CDR3, the DNA is TGTGCCAGCAGCTCCTTCTCTGGGGGGTCCTACAATGAGCAGTTCTTC. Translation gives CASSSFSGGSYNEQFF.

J is TRBJ1-1 and V is TRBV5-4; possibly TRBD1 for D (5 bases). Between the trimmed V and J ends, which lost 4 bases and 6 bases, there was a span of 13 bases. The CDR3 runs 13 residues. Germline CDR1 and CDR2: SGHNT and YYREEE (reference sequence). The chain's CDR3 is CASSLGGWAEAFF. The CDR3, as DNA: TGTGCCAGCAGCCTGGGGGGGTGGGCTGAAGCTTTCTTT.

This clone has a single count. V usage is TRBV5-1 and J usage is TRBJ1-1, with TRBD1 matching over 7 bases. The CDR3 runs to 16 residues. The germline CDR1 and CDR2 sequences are SGHRS and YFSETQ. V gave up 5 bases and J gave up 4 bases; unmatched junction bases: 14. In DNA form, the CDR3 reads TGCGCCAGCAGACAAGGGAACAGGGGATATCGCACTGAAGCTTTCTTT. Its protein is CASRQGNRGYRTEAFF.

The chain has TRBV6-6 and TRBJ1-2; tentative D call: TRBD1 (6 bases). This CDR3 spans 16 amino acids. The V gene's germline CDR1 is MNHNY and CDR2 SVGAGI (reference sequence). Trimming shortened V by 5 bases and J by 8 bases, and 24 bases separated the two germline ends. Here the CDR3 DNA reads TGTGCCAGCAGTGCCTCCCTCATCCGGGACATTATGGGCTACACCTTC. Translated: CASSASLIRDIMGYTF.